This T cell receptor beta chain is drawn from a study of T cell changes during pregnancy in multiple sclerosis. The method was immunoSEQ multiplex PCR; TCRdb's version includes in-frame clones alone and lacks a portion of them. The table lists just under 70,000 clones, about 89% of them singletons. The germline CDR1 and CDR2 sequences are SGHAT and FQNNGV. The CDR3 consists of 14 residues. V shed 4 bases and J 4 bases; nucleotides not matched to a gene: 6. The clonotype originates from a female donor with multiple sclerosis, enrolled in a pregnancy study. The chain employs TRBV11-2 and TRBJ2-7; TRBD1 matches at 8 bases. Here the sequenced sample was peripheral blood, taken in the second trimester of pregnancy. The CDR3 loop reads CASSYGTGLYEQYF. In nucleotides, the CDR3 is TGTGCCAGCAGCTACGGGACAGGCCTTTACGAGCAGTACTTC.